This T cell receptor beta chain came from a study of beta chain features in type 1 diabetes. Germline V CDR1 and CDR2: MDHEN, SYDVKM. V was shortened by 6 bases and J by 7 bases, with 9 bases between the two germline ends. CDR3 length: 11 residues. Of the isolated RNA, all was reverse transcribed, and so the sequenced material was expressed TCRB transcripts. TCRdb keeps only in-frame clones here, not all; method: immunoSEQ multiplex PCR. The sample lists approximately 150,000 clones; about 10% were seen once. Averaging approximately 120 mL, one heparinised blood draw came from each individual donor. Using CD45RO/CCR7/CD25/CD127/CD95/CD27, CD4+ naive, central memory, regulatory and stem cell-like memory cells were sorted. This clone was observed a handful of times. Its specificity is unknown. Findings and limits, study-wide: Significant though moderate, a shortening of TCRB CDR3s appeared in all four CD4+ subsets of Type 1 diabetes patients.

The sample taken for sequencing was naive CD4+ T cells from blood. The sequence was obtained from a man aged 18 to 30 in good health. J is TRBJ1-2 and V is TRBV28; D remains ambiguous. Written as DNA, the CDR3 is TGTGCCAGCAGCTTCCTGAGTGGCTACACCTTC. This translates into CASSFLSGYTF.